These T cell receptor beta chains were read from a single sample in a study of blood T cell repertoires in COVID-19. Profiled with immunoSEQ multiplex PCR; TCRdb holds only in-frame clones, not every one. The data show some 250,000 clones, roughly 84% seen once. Sequencing was performed on peripheral blood. The origin of the receptors is a man aged 55 to 70 with acute or convalescent COVID-19. Both conserved end residues are part of each CDR3. Each record gives: clone size, V gene, CDR3 length, CDR3 protein. Clone size is shown for a subset of rows, as once, few, many or a class of expanded clone.

>NA|TRBV7-2|13
CASSFGSGFEAFF
>NA|TRBV5-1|18
CASISMTAGEGSYNEQFF
>NA|TRBV28|15
CASSIEAGSGQPQHF
>NA|TRBV6-5|13
CASSYTGGYGYTF
>NA|TRBV18|16
CASSPPSGQRYNEQFF
>few|TRBV9|14
CASSVSGGVDEQFF
>NA|TRBV5-1|19
CASSLPGTSGGGSSYEQYF
>NA|TRBV30|13
CAWEDRDNYGYTF
>once|TRBV6-5|15
CASSKGLAGINEQFF
>NA|TRBV7-6|11
CASRGGLLIYF
>NA|TRBV6-1|18
CASSGRGAGGSYPYEQYF
>NA|TRBV6-5|16
CASSYSGSGSTDTQYF
>NA|TRBV7-2|15
CASSLGGRGTDTQYF
>NA|TRBV11-2|14
CASGRAGAADTQYF
>NA|TRBV6-6|15
CASSRNRETNEKLFF
>NA|TRBV30|15
CALQGVADYDSPLHF
>NA|TRBV5-1|15
CASSPGEPSGNTIYF
>NA|TRBV6-4|15
CASSDWGQGSYGYTF
>NA|TRBV7-2|17
CASRVAGGPISTDTQYF
>NA|TRBV13|13
CASSNRRGYEQYF
>NA|TRBV7-8|16
CASSSVGSGLSYEQYF
>NA|TRBV15|13
CATGPQGTYGYTF